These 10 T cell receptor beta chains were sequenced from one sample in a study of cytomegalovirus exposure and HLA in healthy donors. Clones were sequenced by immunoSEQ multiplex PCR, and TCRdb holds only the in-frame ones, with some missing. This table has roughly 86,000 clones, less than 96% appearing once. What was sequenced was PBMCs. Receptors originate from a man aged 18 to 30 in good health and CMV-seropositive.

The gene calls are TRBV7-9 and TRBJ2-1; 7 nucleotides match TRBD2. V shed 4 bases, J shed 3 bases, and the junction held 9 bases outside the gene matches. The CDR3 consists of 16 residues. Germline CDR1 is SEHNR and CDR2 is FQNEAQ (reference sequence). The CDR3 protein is CASSSSVPSGYNEQFF. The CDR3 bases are TGTGCCAGCAGCTCAAGTGTCCCTAGCGGCTACAATGAGCAGTTCTTC.

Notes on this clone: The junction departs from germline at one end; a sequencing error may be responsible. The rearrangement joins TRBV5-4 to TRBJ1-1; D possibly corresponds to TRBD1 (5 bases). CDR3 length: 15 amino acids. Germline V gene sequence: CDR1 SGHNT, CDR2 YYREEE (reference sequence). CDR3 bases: TGTGCTAGCAGTGGGTTGAAGGGGATTGGCACTGAAGCTTTCTTT. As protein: CASSGLKGIGTEAFF.

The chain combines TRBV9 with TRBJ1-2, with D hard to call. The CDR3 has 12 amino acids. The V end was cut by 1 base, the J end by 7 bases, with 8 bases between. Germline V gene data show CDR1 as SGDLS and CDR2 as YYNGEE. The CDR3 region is CASSVSPGGYTF. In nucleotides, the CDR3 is TGTGCCAGCAGCGTAAGTCCCGGTGGCTACACCTTC.

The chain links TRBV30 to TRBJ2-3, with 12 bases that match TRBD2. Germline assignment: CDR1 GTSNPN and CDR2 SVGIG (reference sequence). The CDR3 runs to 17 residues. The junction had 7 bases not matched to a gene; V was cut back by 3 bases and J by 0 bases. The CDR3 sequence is CAWRSKGTSGSTDTQYF. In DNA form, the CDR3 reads TGTGCCTGGAGGAGCAAAGGGACTAGCGGGAGCACAGATACGCAGTATTTT.

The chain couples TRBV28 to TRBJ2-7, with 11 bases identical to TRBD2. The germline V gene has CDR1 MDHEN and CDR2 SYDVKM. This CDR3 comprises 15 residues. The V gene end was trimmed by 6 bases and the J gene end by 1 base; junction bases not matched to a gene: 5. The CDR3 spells CASRRRLAGSYEQYF. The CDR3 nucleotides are TGTGCCAGCAGACGTAGACTAGCGGGATCCTACGAGCAGTACTTC.

The CDR3 is CASSLETSWELFF. The CDR3 DNA sequence: TGTGCCAGCAGCTTAGAGACTAGCTGGGAGCTGTTTTTT. The chain carries TRBV7-2 and TRBJ2-2; 7 bases align to TRBD2. After removal of 1 base from V and 9 bases from J, the junction contained 2 bases not matched to a gene. The germline V gene has CDR1 SGHTA and CDR2 FQGNSA. The CDR3 runs 13 residues. Looking up the rest from reference TRBV7-2 and TRBJ2-2 gives the full variable domain: GAGVSQSPSNKVTEKGKDVELRCDPISGHTALYWYRQSLGQGLEFLIYFQGNSAPDKSGLPSDRFSAERTGGSVSTLTIQRTQQEDSAVYLCASSLETSWELFFGEGSRLTVL.

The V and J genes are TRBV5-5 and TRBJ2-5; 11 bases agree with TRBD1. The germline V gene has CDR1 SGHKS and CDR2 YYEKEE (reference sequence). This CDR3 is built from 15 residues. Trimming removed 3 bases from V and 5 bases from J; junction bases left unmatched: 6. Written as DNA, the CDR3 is TGTGCCAGCAGCTCCAACCGGGACAGGGGGGAGACCCAGTACTTC. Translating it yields CASSSNRDRGETQYF.

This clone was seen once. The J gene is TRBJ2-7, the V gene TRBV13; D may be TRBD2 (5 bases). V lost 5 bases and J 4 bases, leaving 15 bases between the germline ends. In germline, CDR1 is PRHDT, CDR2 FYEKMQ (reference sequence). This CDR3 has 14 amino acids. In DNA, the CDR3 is TGTGCCAGCAGCACCCCGGACTTAAATTACGAGCAGTACTTC. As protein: CASSTPDLNYEQYF.

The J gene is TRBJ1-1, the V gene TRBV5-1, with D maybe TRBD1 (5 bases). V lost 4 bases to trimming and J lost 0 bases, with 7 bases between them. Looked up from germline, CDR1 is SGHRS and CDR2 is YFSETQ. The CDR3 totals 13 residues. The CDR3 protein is CASSRTLNTEAFF. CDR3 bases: TGCGCCAGCAGCCGGACACTGAACACTGAAGCTTTCTTT.

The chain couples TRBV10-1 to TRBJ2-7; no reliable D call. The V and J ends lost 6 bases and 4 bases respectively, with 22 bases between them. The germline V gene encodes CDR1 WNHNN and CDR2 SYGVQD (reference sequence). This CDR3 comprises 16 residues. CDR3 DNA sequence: TGCGCCAGCAGAGCGACCCCGAGTCGCGTCTGGTACGAGCAGTACTTC. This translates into CASRATPSRVWYEQYF.